Shown below are 28 T cell receptor beta chains from a single sample sequenced in a study of sequential checkpoint blockade in melanoma (dated by TCRdb to about 2019). Library method: the immunoSEQ multiplex PCR assay. Not all clones reach the TCRdb copy of this immuneACCESS table, which keeps in-frame sequences only. Checked studies attribute under half of the gap to unresolved V genes and leave the rest unexplained. This sample gives about 32,000 clones in total; approximately 86% of them show up just once. Around 18% of the sample lies in the top ten. The treatment or condition label, as the study defines it: randomized to nivolumab then ipilimumab (arm A) or the reverse (arm B). The input for sequencing was CD8+ T cells sorted from blood (inferred from file names), taken from a patient given nivolumab and ipilimumab in sequence. The receptors were gathered from a human donor with melanoma.

The chain carries TRBV5-5 and TRBJ2-7; D gene uncertain. Germline V gene data show CDR1 as SGHKS and CDR2 as YYEKEE (reference sequence). The CDR3 is 11 amino acids. Deletions cut 1 base from V and 7 bases from J, with 6 bases between. The CDR3 DNA sequence: TGTGCCAGCAGCTTGTCCGGGGAGCAGTACTTC. Amino acids: CASSLSGEQYF.

This rearrangement joins TRBV28 to TRBJ1-2; 8 bases are a match to TRBD1. In germline, CDR1 is MDHEN, CDR2 SYDVKM. V lost 5 bases and J lost 8; bases outside the gene matches: 7. The CDR3 is 13 residues long. The CDR3: CASSRTGKIGYTF. The CDR3 DNA is TGTGCCAGCAGTAGGACAGGGAAAATAGGCTACACCTTC.

This clone was recorded once. The chain combines TRBV27 with TRBJ1-1; 7 nucleotides line up with TRBD1. This CDR3 has 13 residues. CDR1 and CDR2 (germline): MNHEY, SMNVEV (reference sequence). The junction had 6 bases not matched to a gene; V was cut back by 5 bases and J by 6 bases. The DNA of the CDR3 is TGTGCCAGCAGTCCCAACAGGGGATCTGAAGCTTTCTTT. Translation: CASSPNRGSEAFF.

J is TRBJ2-3 and V is TRBV5-1; D unclear. Trimming took off 4 bases at V and 4 bases at J, with 7 bases between the two ends. Per the germline V gene, CDR1 is SGHRS and CDR2 is YFSETQ. This CDR3 has 12 amino acids. Here the CDR3 DNA reads TGCGCCAGCAGCGAGTATCCAGATACGCAGTATTTT. This translates into CASSEYPDTQYF.

This clone was recorded once. The chain recombines TRBV27 with TRBJ2-5, with a possible D match to TRBD2 (5 bases). Germline-derived CDR1 and CDR2 are MNHEY and SMNVEV (reference sequence). V was clipped by 6 bases and J by 1 base, with 12 bases between them. This CDR3 has 14 amino acids. The CDR3 DNA is TGTGCCAGCAGCCCAAGAGGGATCCAAGAGACCCAGTACTTC. Encoded protein: CASSPRGIQETQYF.

The rearrangement joins TRBV19 to TRBJ2-1; 7 positions agree with TRBD2. After removal of 5 bases from V and 9 bases from J, the junction contained 7 bases not matched to a gene. The CDR3 runs to 13 residues. The V gene's germline CDR1 is LNHDA and CDR2 SQIVND (reference sequence). CDR3 DNA sequence: TGTGCCAGTAGTGACTCTAGCGGTGTTGAGCAGTTCTTC. Amino acid sequence: CASSDSSGVEQFF.

The chain links TRBV9 to TRBJ2-3, with D uncertain. Germline-derived CDR1 and CDR2 are SGDLS and YYNGEE. V lost 3 bases and J lost 4, with 6 bases in between. There are 12 residues in the CDR3. In nucleotides, the CDR3 is TGTGCCAGCAGCGCACAGTCAGATACGCAGTATTTT. This gives the protein CASSAQSDTQYF.

The genes are TRBV4-3 and TRBJ1-3; D gene unclear. Germline lookup yields CDR1 LGHNA and CDR2 YSLEER. The CDR3 has 15 amino acids. V was trimmed by 1 base and J by 0 bases, leaving 7 bases between them. In DNA form, the CDR3 reads TGCGCCAGCAGCCAAGGGGCGTTCTCTGGAAACACCATATATTTT. Encoded protein: CASSQGAFSGNTIYF.

This clone was seen only a few times. J is TRBJ2-7 and V is TRBV19; 8 bases are shared with TRBD2. Germline CDR1 LNHDA, CDR2 SQIVND (reference sequence). J lost 2 bases, V lost 5 bases, and 8 bases had no gene match. This CDR3 has 15 residues. The CDR3 sequence: CASSAALGLAYEQYF. In DNA, the CDR3 is TGTGCCAGTAGTGCTGCTCTGGGACTAGCCTACGAGCAGTACTTC.

This clone appeared a few times. The chain joins TRBV28 to TRBJ2-7; D is uncertain. Germline-derived CDR1 and CDR2 are MDHEN and SYDVKM. This CDR3 region has 13 residues. Trimming took off 3 bases at V and 1 base at J, with 7 bases between the two ends. CDR3 nucleotides: TGTGCCAGCAGTTTCGGTCCGTCCTACGAGCAGTACTTC. Its translation is CASSFGPSYEQYF.

The J gene is TRBJ1-2, the V gene TRBV29-1, with 9 bases fitting TRBD1. With V trimmed by 2 bases and J by 8 bases, 6 bases remained unmatched. Germline-derived CDR1 and CDR2 are SQVTM and ANQGSEA. CDR3 size: 13 residues. The CDR3 sequence: CSVESDRGFGYTF. For the CDR3, the DNA is TGCAGCGTTGAATCGGACAGGGGCTTCGGCTACACCTTC.

With respect to this clone: One end of the junction does not line up with germline, which may come from a read error. The chain couples TRBV13 to TRBJ1-5, with D uncertain. Germline V gene lookup returns CDR1 PRHDT and CDR2 FYEKMQ (reference sequence). This CDR3 is built from 13 residues. The CDR3 bases are TGTGCCAGCAGCTTAGCGGGAGATCAGTCCCAGCATTTT. Protein product: CASSLAGDQSQHF.

The chain couples TRBV5-1 to TRBJ2-1; D remains ambiguous. Looked up from germline, CDR1 is SGHRS and CDR2 is YFSETQ. V was pared by 6 bases and J by 1 base, with 14 bases between. The CDR3 has 15 amino acids. The CDR3 is CASTLTYGSYNEQFF. CDR3 nucleotides: TGCGCCAGCACCCTAACTTATGGTTCCTACAATGAGCAGTTCTTC.

This clone came up a few times. This likely stems from a read error, as it lies one base from a far larger clone. Within the sample, other DNA sequences also encode this same CDR3. The genes are TRBV5-1 and TRBJ2-7, with 10 bases identical to TRBD1. In germline, CDR1 is SGHRS, CDR2 YFSETQ. CDR3 length: 19 amino acids. The trim removed 2 bases at V and 0 bases at J, leaving 14 bases unmatched. The CDR3 bases are TGCGCCAGCAGCTTTTGGGGGACAGGGGATTATGATGGCTCCTACGAGCAGTACTTC. Its protein product is CASSFWGTGDYDGSYEQYF.

This sequence joins TRBV10-2 and TRBJ2-7; TRBD2 is a possible D gene (5 bases). V lost 2 bases and J 0 bases, leaving 11 bases between the germline ends. CDR1 is WSHSY and CDR2 is SAAADI in the germline V gene. The CDR3 runs 15 residues. The CDR3 protein is CASSEGSLSSYEQYF. In DNA form, the CDR3 reads TGCGCCAGCAGTGAGGGGAGTTTGAGCTCCTACGAGCAGTACTTC.

The genes are TRBV28 and TRBJ2-7; 11 nucleotides match TRBD2. CDR3 length: 17 residues. In germline, CDR1 is MDHEN, CDR2 SYDVKM. J was trimmed by 2 bases and V by 5 bases; bases with no gene match: 11. The CDR3 nucleotides read TGTGCCAGCAGTAGGGGCATAGCGGGAGGGAATACCTACGAGCAGTACTTC. It is translated as CASSRGIAGGNTYEQYF.

The chain couples TRBV25-1 to TRBJ1-1; D is uncertain. This CDR3 region has 16 residues. Deletions cut 1 base from V and 1 base from J, with 13 bases between. Germline V lookup: CDR1 MGHDK, CDR2 SYGVNS. CDR3 region: CASSEFFLRENTEAFF. In nucleotides, the CDR3 is TGTGCCAGCAGTGAATTTTTTCTCCGGGAGAACACTGAAGCTTTCTTT.

J is TRBJ2-1 and V is TRBV28; a possible D gene is TRBD2 (7 bases). CDR1 MDHEN and CDR2 SYDVKM come from the germline V gene. V lost 2 bases and J 6 bases, leaving 17 bases between the germline ends. This CDR3 is built from 16 residues. The CDR3 loop is CASSLRGGLHVNEQFF. The DNA for the CDR3 is TGTGCCAGCAGTTTAAGGGGGGGACTACACGTCAATGAGCAGTTCTTC.

This rearrangement joins TRBV13 to TRBJ2-1; 9 bases line up with TRBD1. Trimming at V came to 0 bases and at J to 4 bases, leaving 4 bases not matched to a gene. The CDR3 loop spans 16 amino acids. Germline V gives CDR1 PRHDT, CDR2 FYEKMQ (reference sequence). The CDR3 DNA sequence: TGTGCCAGCAGCTTAGGCTGGGGACAGGGATACAATGAGCAGTTCTTC. Residues: CASSLGWGQGYNEQFF.

The chain couples TRBV2 to TRBJ1-5; 8 bases are shared with TRBD1. J lost 0 bases, V lost 6 bases, and 10 bases had no gene match. The CDR3 is 17 amino acids. CDR1 is SNHLY and CDR2 is FYNNEI in the germline V gene. CDR3 nucleotide sequence: TGTGCCAGCAGAGACCAAGACAGGGGATATAGCAATCAGCCCCAGCATTTT. Protein product: CASRDQDRGYSNQPQHF.

The V and J genes are TRBV4-1 and TRBJ2-5; TRBD2 is a possible D gene (5 bases). The J call could be wrong; TRBJ2-7 is a better fit for the DNA end. Germline CDR1 and CDR2: MGHRA and YSYEKL. The CDR3 loop spans 15 amino acids. The CDR3 spells CASSPPGRSLYEQYF. As DNA, the CDR3 is TGCGCCAGCAGCCCACCGGGGAGATCCCTTTACGAGCAGTACTTC.

The chain recombines TRBV7-9 with TRBJ2-7; 11 positions agree with TRBD1. Germline-derived CDR1 and CDR2 are SEHNR and FQNEAQ (reference sequence). V lost 5 bases to trimming and J lost 0 bases; unmatched junction nucleotides: 3. This CDR3 has 15 amino acids. The CDR3 DNA follows: TGTGCCAGCAGCCATGGGACAGGGGGCTCCTACGAGCAGTACTTC. It is translated as CASSHGTGGSYEQYF.

The V call is TRBV27, the J call TRBJ2-7; the D gene is possibly TRBD2 (6 bases). Germline loops: CDR1 MNHEY, CDR2 SMNVEV (reference sequence). The CDR3 runs to 13 residues. V lost 6 bases and J lost 2, with 11 bases in between. The CDR3 is CASRSGVAYEQYF. DNA for the CDR3: TGTGCCAGCAGATCGGGAGTCGCCTACGAGCAGTACTTC.

This rearrangement joins TRBV19 to TRBJ2-3; 7 bases line up with TRBD1. CDR3 length: 17 residues. The germline gives CDR1 LNHDA, CDR2 SQIVND (reference sequence). V gave up 1 base and J gave up 2 bases; unmatched junction bases: 9. Here the CDR3 DNA reads TGTGCCAGTAGTATAGTAACCCAGGGGGTGACCACAGATACGCAGTATTTT. Encoded protein: CASSIVTQGVTTDTQYF.

The rearrangement joins TRBV6-6 to TRBJ2-7, with a tentative D call TRBD1 (6 bases). Germline V gives CDR1 MNHNY, CDR2 SVGAGI (reference sequence). The V and J ends lost 6 bases and 2 bases respectively, with 14 bases between them. The CDR3 has 14 residues. The CDR3 protein is CASSHEGQAYEQYF. CDR3 in DNA: TGTGCCAGCAGCCACGAGGGACAAGCCTACGAGCAGTACTTC.

The gene calls are TRBV28 and TRBJ2-2; 10 nucleotides align to TRBD2. V gave up 6 bases and J gave up 3 bases; unmatched junction bases: 1. The CDR3 spans 14 residues. Germline V CDR1 and CDR2: MDHEN, SYDVKM. The CDR3 coding sequence is TGTGCCAGCAGGCTAGCGGGGGACACCGGGGAGCTGTTTTTT. As protein: CASRLAGDTGELFF.

The chain combines TRBV2 with TRBJ2-1, with 8 bases identical to TRBD2. J was trimmed by 3 bases and V by 5 bases; bases with no gene match: 9. CDR3 length: 16 residues. Germline-derived CDR1 and CDR2 are SNHLY and FYNNEI. CDR3 sequence (DNA): TGTGCCAGCAGTAACGGGAGGGCCGGTATCTACAATGAGCAGTTCTTC. Its protein product is CASSNGRAGIYNEQFF.

This clone has only one observation. The chain uses TRBV5-8 and TRBJ2-3; D is perhaps TRBD2 (6 bases). In germline, CDR1 is SGHTS, CDR2 YDEGEE. The CDR3 loop spans 16 amino acids. V lost 0 bases and J 2 bases, leaving 13 bases between the germline ends. Written as DNA, the CDR3 is TGTGCCAGCAGCTTGGCCCGGGACTCCTACACAGATACGCAGTATTTT. It is translated as CASSLARDSYTDTQYF.